The 19 T cell receptor beta chains given below trace back to one sample, sequenced in a study of T-cell memory formation after mild COVID-19. TCRdb processed the 5' RACE reads anew with MiXCR; each CDR3 protein has one entry. The sample lists approximately 250,000 distinct CDR3 sequences, roughly 16% occurring once. The specimen sequenced was PBMCs or a T cell subset sorted from them (not recorded which). The origin of the receptors is a man younger than 30 who had mild COVID-19 (a few samples of this study predate the infection). Cell type and time point are not known.

The rearrangement uses TRBV4-2 and TRBJ1-5, with D hard to call. Germline lookup yields CDR1 LGHNA and CDR2 YNFKEQ. V was pared by 3 bases and J by 4 bases, with 13 bases between. This CDR3 has 15 residues. CDR3 sequence (DNA): TGTGCCAGCAGCCAGTCCGGGTATGGGAATCAGCCCCAGCATTTT. Its protein is CASSQSGYGNQPQHF.

This clonotype has a handful of counts. This sequence joins TRBV20-1 and TRBJ1-6; D is perhaps TRBD1 (6 bases). This CDR3 has 15 amino acids. Trimming pared 1 base from V and 5 bases from J, leaving 12 bases between. CDR1 and CDR2 from the germline V gene are DFQATT and SNEGSKA (reference sequence). CDR3 coding DNA: TGCAGTGCTAGAGGTCGACAGGTGAATAATTCACCCCTCCACTTT. It is translated as CSARGRQVNNSPLHF.

The chain couples TRBV12-3 or TRBV12-4 to TRBJ2-2; D may be TRBD1 or TRBD2 (5 bases each). There are 15 residues in the CDR3. The V end lost 6 bases, the J end lost 6 bases, and 17 bases lay between the germline ends. The CDR3, as DNA: TGTGCCAGCAGCCCCCTGGGGGTCCGGCCCGGGGAGCTGTTTTTT. It translates to CASSPLGVRPGELFF.

This clonotype came up a few times. The J gene is TRBJ2-3, the V gene TRBV7-2; D may be TRBD2 (5 bases). Germline V gives CDR1 SGHTA, CDR2 FQGNSA. Trimming removed 4 bases at V and 0 bases at J, with 11 bases between. The CDR3 has 15 amino acids. The CDR3 DNA reads as TGTGCCAGCAGCTCCCCCAGCGGTAGCACAGATACGCAGTATTTT. It is translated as CASSSPSGSTDTQYF.

The chain is built from TRBV20-1 and TRBJ2-5; 7 nucleotides agree with TRBD1. Germline V gene lookup returns CDR1 DFQATT and CDR2 SNEGSKA (reference sequence). The CDR3 runs to 13 residues. The J segment lost 5 bases and the V segment lost 5 bases, leaving 8 bases of the junction unmatched. CDR3: CSAYYRGGETQYF. The CDR3 nucleotides are TGCAGTGCTTACTACAGGGGTGGGGAGACCCAGTACTTC.

This clonotype showed up just a few times. The chain combines TRBV6-5 with TRBJ2-1; D possibly matches TRBD1 or TRBD2 (6 bases each). CDR3 length: 15 residues. The V gene's germline CDR1 is MNHEY and CDR2 SVGAGI. With 0 bases removed from V and 4 bases from J, the gap between germline ends came to 10 bases. In DNA, the CDR3 is TGTGCCAGCAGTTACTCGATAGGGGGGTACAATGAGCAGTTCTTC. This gives the protein CASSYSIGGYNEQFF.

This clonotype was seen a handful of times. V and J are TRBV29-1 and TRBJ2-3; 8 nucleotides match TRBD2. The V and J ends lost 7 bases and 4 bases, in that order; junction bases with no gene match: 10. CDR3 length: 14 amino acids. Germline assignment: CDR1 SQVTM and CDR2 ANQGSEA. The CDR3 DNA follows: TGCAGCGCCCCCCCTCCGGGGGGGTCAGATACGCAGTATTTT. Its translation is CSAPPPGGSDTQYF.

The sample holds one count of this clonotype. The J gene is TRBJ2-7, the V gene TRBV29-1, with D hard to call. The CDR3 runs to 11 residues. Between the trimmed V and J ends, which lost 3 bases and 3 bases, there was a span of 6 bases. Germline V CDR1 and CDR2: SQVTM, ANQGSEA. In nucleotides, the CDR3 is TGCAGCGTTGAGGGTATCTACGAGCAGTACTTC. Translated, it gives CSVEGIYEQYF.

V and J are TRBV4-1 and TRBJ2-5; possible D gene TRBD2, 6 bases. Between the trimmed V and J ends, which lost 0 bases and 2 bases, there was a span of 13 bases. CDR3 length: 16 residues. The V gene's germline CDR1 is MGHRA and CDR2 YSYEKL. CDR3 region: CASSQEGTGLQETQYF. The CDR3 DNA sequence: TGCGCCAGCAGCCAAGAGGGGACGGGACTTCAAGAGACCCAGTACTTC.

This chain connects TRBV4-3 to TRBJ1-6, with no clear D. The CDR3 covers 14 residues. The V end lost 5 bases, the J end lost 6 bases, and 11 bases lay between the germline ends. The V gene's germline CDR1 is LGHNA and CDR2 YSLEER. The CDR3 spells CASSGRSGNSPLHF. The CDR3 bases are TGCGCCAGCAGCGGACGCTCGGGTAATTCACCCCTCCACTTT.

This clonotype has just a few counts. This chain links TRBV12-3 or TRBV12-4 with TRBJ2-3; D remains ambiguous. Trimming removed 5 bases at V and 0 bases at J, with 21 bases between. The CDR3 loop spans 18 amino acids. CDR3 in amino acids: CASSQERSGPISTDTQYF. The CDR3 nucleotides are TGTGCCAGCAGTCAAGAACGGTCCGGGCCAATTAGCACAGATACGCAGTATTTT.

The chain combines TRBV3-1 with TRBJ2-1, with 8 bases matching TRBD2. Trimming removed 1 base from V and 2 bases from J; junction bases left unmatched: 4. The CDR3 covers 16 residues. From germline, CDR1 is LGHDT and CDR2 YNNKEL (reference sequence). Written as DNA, the CDR3 is TGTGCCAGCAGCCAAGTCGGGGGGGCGGCCTACAATGAGCAGTTCTTC. This sequence encodes CASSQVGGAAYNEQFF.

In its sample, this clonotype was seen many times. The J gene is TRBJ2-7, the V gene TRBV7-3, with 8 bases fitting TRBD1. The junction had 6 bases not matched to a gene; V was cut back by 2 bases and J by 6 bases. Germline V gene data show CDR1 as SGHTA and CDR2 as FQGTGA. The CDR3 extends over 14 amino acids. The CDR3 nucleotides read TGTGCCAGCAGCTTAGCTTCAGGGGGCAGCGAGCAGTACTTC. It encodes CASSLASGGSEQYF.

The V gene is TRBV15, the J gene TRBJ2-7, with a weak D call TRBD1 (6 bases). The CDR3 length is 14 residues. The V gene lost 2 bases and the J gene lost 3 bases, with 11 bases spanning the gap. The germline V gene has CDR1 LNHNV and CDR2 YYDKDF (reference sequence). The CDR3 sequence: CATSRLTGFYEQYF. For the CDR3, the DNA is TGTGCCACCAGCAGATTAACAGGGTTCTACGAGCAGTACTTC. Full variable domain (rest looked up from reference TRBV15 and TRBJ2-7): DAMVIQNPRYQVTQFGKPVTLSCSQTLNHNVMYWYQQKSSQAPKLLFHYYDKDFNNEADTPDNFQSRRPNTSFCFLDIRSPGLGDTAMYLCATSRLTGFYEQYFGPGTRLTVT.

The chain couples TRBV12-3 or TRBV12-4 to TRBJ1-1; D is perhaps TRBD1 (6 bases). V was cut by 3 bases and J by 4 bases, with 12 bases left in between. The CDR3 runs 14 residues. CDR3 region: CASSLNEGGTEAFF. CDR3 nucleotide sequence: TGTGCCAGCAGTTTGAACGAGGGGGGCACTGAAGCTTTCTTT.

This clonotype has at least ten counts. The chain carries TRBV7-2 and TRBJ1-1; D gene unclear. Germline values: CDR1 SGHTA, CDR2 FQGNSA. This CDR3 is built from 13 residues. Trimming removed 5 bases at V and 2 bases at J, with 9 bases between. CDR3 in amino acids: CASSPGGNTEAFF. The CDR3 DNA reads TGTGCCAGCAGCCCCGGTGGTAACACTGAAGCTTTCTTT.

The gene calls are TRBV6-5 and TRBJ2-2; 9 bases are a match to TRBD1. Trimming at V came to 4 bases and at J to 5 bases, leaving 8 bases not matched to a gene. The length of the CDR3 is 16 residues. CDR1 and CDR2 (germline): MNHEY, SVGAGI. The CDR3 region is CASSSIGTGRTGELFF. The CDR3 bases are TGTGCCAGCAGTTCGATCGGGACAGGGCGGACCGGGGAGCTGTTTTTT.

The V and J genes are TRBV6-5 and TRBJ1-2, with D maybe TRBD1 (5 bases). Germline CDR1 and CDR2: MNHEY and SVGAGI. V was shortened by 2 bases and J by 3 bases, with 13 bases between the two germline ends. The CDR3 is 15 amino acids. The CDR3 region has the DNA TGTGCCAGCAGTTACGGCCGGGGGGGGGACTATGGCTACACCTTC. Its protein is CASSYGRGGDYGYTF.

This clonotype was seen a handful of times. The J gene is TRBJ1-1, the V gene TRBV5-1; D might be TRBD1 (5 bases). This CDR3 is built from 15 residues. V lost 5 bases and J lost 1, with 15 bases in between. Per germline, CDR1 SGHRS and CDR2 YFSETQ. CDR3 nucleotide sequence: TGCGCCAGCAGTCCGGAAGGGGCGCGGAACACTGAAGCTTTCTTT. This encodes CASSPEGARNTEAFF. The full variable domain, rest sourced from reference TRBV5-1 and TRBJ1-1, is KAGVTQTPRYLIKTRGQQVTLSCSPISGHRSVSWYQQTPGQGLQFLFEYFSETQRNKGNFPGRFSGRQFSNSRSEMNVSTLELGDSALYLCASSPEGARNTEAFFGQGTRLTVV.